This TCR beta chain was obtained from a study of blood T cells in healthy people across ages (dated by TCRdb to the mid-2010s). For context, the study as a whole: In model experiments, roughly one uniquely barcoded TCR beta cDNA molecule per two T cells was captured by template switching. Age-related changes in TCR beta repertoire diversity were measured in the study by deep sequencing normalized with unique cDNA molecular identifiers. The donors were split into four age groups: young (average approximately 16 years), middle-aged (around 40), aged (around 67) and long-lived (approximately 80). Donors of different ages were randomly distributed across sequencing lanes to avoid experimental bias. The study analyzed two additional independent replicas of 1 million unique cDNA reads from the same blood draw for two donors, one aged 18 to 30 and one aged 80 or older. The study at large found these results: Estimates of total diversity from one million sequenced T cells were regarded as lower bounds and underestimates. The long-lived group showed more naive CD4+ T cells, fewer expanded clones and increased TCR diversity than the aged group, suggesting age selection. Bulk unsorted PBMC profiling prevented conclusive comparison of naive and antigen-experienced compartments. There was a strong correlation between observed TCR beta diversity and the percentage of naive T cells measured by flow cytometry. As age increased, observed TCR beta diversity per million T cells dropped in a roughly linear way, and a significant reduction was already evident by age 40. Donor CMV infection status was unknown, potentially confounding age-related changes in expanded clonotypes.

Systemically healthy Caucasian individuals from Russia, about 38 in total and aged roughly 6 to 100 years, were included as donors. Ten milliliters of peripheral blood were collected from each donor into EDTA-treated Vacutainer tubes. Ficoll-Paque density-gradient centrifugation was used to isolate PBMCs, with at least 7 million per sample. Total RNA was extracted from PBMCs with Trizol reagent, with at least 5 micrograms obtained per sample. Naive CD45RAhigh/CD27high T cell percentages were measured by flow cytometry on a PBMC aliquot from every donor. The method was 5' RACE. The listed sequencing device is Illumina HiSeq 2500. A second PCR of roughly 6 to 12 cycles was performed with a sample-barcoded 5' primer and a J-beta primer mix. A template-switch 5' adaptor carrying 12 random nucleotides introduced a unique molecular identifier onto each TCR beta cDNA molecule. Each sample yielded at least 2.5 million CDR3-containing paired-end reads. First-strand cDNA was synthesized from all RNA with the Mint cDNA synthesis kit, primed by a TRBC-specific oligonucleotide. All cDNA was treated with uracil-DNA glycosylase and then went through a first 18-cycle PCR with the universal primers M1SS and BC2_uni_R. Under the source paper's analysis protocol: For normalization, 1 million high-quality reads, each with a distinct molecular identifier, were randomly selected from each sample. Instead of being binned into consensus sequences, reads with shared molecular identifiers were discarded. MiTCR, with a Q25 quality threshold and the strictest error-elimination algorithm, was used for CDR3 identification, clonotype clustering and error correction. A nonparametric unseen species model using Euler transformation provided a lower-bound estimate of total TCR beta diversity. TCRdb reprocessed the public reads (quality trimming at Q25 with fastp, clone calling with MiXCR) and kept in-frame beta chains. CDR3 protein sequences are deduplicated, and each keeps its most common genes and DNA. The V and J calls and clone size come from TCRdb's table, not from the authors' own analysis. The sample table holds 1,300,000 or so distinct CDR3 sequences, of which around 55% were seen once. The ten biggest clones cover over 5.5% of the sample.

Taken from cysteine to phenylalanine, the CDR3 has 14 residues. Only the CDR3 DNA stays, 42 bases, in frame from base 1. V is clipped by 6 bases and J by 3 bases, and the sequence between their germline boundaries is 16 bases long. CDR1 DFQATT and CDR2 SNEGSKA are derived from the germline V gene (reference sequence). On this clonotype: There is no known antigen for this receptor. With a much larger clone just one base away, this may be a read error.

The chain joins TRBV20-1 to TRBJ2-3, with the D gene uncertain. The sample consisted of blood. This TCR came from a man aged 18 to 30 in good health. The nucleotide sequence is TGCAGTGCCGTTCCACCACTGCTAACAGATACGCAGTATTTT. Its protein product is CSAVPPLLTDTQYF.